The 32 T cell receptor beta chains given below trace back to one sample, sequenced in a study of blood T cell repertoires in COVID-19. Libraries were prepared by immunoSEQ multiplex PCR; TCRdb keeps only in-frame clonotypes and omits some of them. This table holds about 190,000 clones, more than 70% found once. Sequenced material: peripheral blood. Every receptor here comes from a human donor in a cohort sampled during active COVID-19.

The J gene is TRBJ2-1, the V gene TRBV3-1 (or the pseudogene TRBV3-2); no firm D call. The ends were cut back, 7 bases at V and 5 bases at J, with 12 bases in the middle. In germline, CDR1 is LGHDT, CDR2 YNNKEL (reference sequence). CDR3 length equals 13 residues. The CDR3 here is CASTVSRNNEQFF. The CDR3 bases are TGTGCCAGCACGGTATCGCGGAACAATGAGCAGTTCTTC.

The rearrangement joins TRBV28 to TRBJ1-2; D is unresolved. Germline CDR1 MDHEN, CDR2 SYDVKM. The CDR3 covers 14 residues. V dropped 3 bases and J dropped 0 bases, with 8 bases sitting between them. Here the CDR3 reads CASSFQHSNYGYTF. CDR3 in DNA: TGTGCCAGCAGTTTCCAACATTCTAACTATGGCTACACCTTC.

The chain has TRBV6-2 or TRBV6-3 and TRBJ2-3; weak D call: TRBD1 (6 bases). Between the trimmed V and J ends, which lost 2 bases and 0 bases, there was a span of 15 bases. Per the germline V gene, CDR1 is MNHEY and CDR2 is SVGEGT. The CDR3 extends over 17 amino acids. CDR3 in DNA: TGTGCCAGCAGTTACGGGGGCTCCGGCCCTAGCACAGATACGCAGTATTTT. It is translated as CASSYGGSGPSTDTQYF.

This CDR3 reads CASTGDMNTEAFF. The CDR3 DNA sequence: TGTGCCAGCACTGGGGACATGAACACTGAAGCTTTCTTT. The chain links TRBV12-3 or TRBV12-4 to TRBJ1-1, with D possibly being TRBD1 (6 bases). The CDR3 is made up of 13 amino acids. Trimming took off 7 bases at V and 0 bases at J, with 9 bases between the two ends.

The CDR3 region has the DNA TGTGCCAGTGGGGGGAACTCAAATGAGCAGTTCTTC. Encoded protein: CASGGNSNEQFF. The chain joins TRBV19 to TRBJ2-1, with D possibly matching TRBD2 (6 bases). Trimming removed 8 bases from V and 7 bases from J, with 12 bases in between. The germline gives CDR1 LNHDA, CDR2 SQIVND (reference sequence). The CDR3 loop spans 12 amino acids.

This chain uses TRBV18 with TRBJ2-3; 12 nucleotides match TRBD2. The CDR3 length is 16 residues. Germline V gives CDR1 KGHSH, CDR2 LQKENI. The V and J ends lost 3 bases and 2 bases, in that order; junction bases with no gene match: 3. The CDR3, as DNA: TGTGCCAGCTCACCGCGGACTAGCGGGAACACAGATACGCAGTATTTT. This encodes CASSPRTSGNTDTQYF.

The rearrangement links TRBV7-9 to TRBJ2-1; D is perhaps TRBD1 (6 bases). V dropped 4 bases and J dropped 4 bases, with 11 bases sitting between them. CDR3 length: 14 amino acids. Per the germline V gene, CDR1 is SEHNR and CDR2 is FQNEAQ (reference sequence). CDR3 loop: CASSSTGSYNEQFF. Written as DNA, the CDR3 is TGTGCCAGCAGCTCCACAGGGTCTTACAATGAGCAGTTCTTC.

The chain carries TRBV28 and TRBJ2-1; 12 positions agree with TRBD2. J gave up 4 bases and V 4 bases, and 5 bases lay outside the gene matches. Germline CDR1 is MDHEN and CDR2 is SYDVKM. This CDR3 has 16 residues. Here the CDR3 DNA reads TGTGCCAGCAGTTCAACCGGACTAGCGGGATACAATGAGCAGTTCTTC. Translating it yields CASSSTGLAGYNEQFF.

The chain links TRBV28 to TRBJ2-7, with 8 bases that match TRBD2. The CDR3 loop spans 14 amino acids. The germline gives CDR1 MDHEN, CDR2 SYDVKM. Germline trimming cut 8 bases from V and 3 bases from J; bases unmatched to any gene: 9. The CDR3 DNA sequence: TGTGCCAGCCAGACCGGGACTAGAGGCTACGAGCAGTACTTC. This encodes CASQTGTRGYEQYF.

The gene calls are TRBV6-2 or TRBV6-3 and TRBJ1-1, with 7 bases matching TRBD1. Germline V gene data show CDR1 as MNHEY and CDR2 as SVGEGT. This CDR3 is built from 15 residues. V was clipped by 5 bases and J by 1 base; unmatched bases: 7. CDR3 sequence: CASSNPDRRNTEAFF. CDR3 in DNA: TGTGCCAGCAGTAACCCGGACAGGAGGAACACTGAAGCTTTCTTT.

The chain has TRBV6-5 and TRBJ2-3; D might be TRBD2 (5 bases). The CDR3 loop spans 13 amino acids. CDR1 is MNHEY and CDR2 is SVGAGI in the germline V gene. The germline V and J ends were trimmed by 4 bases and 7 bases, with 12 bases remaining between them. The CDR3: CASSSGRAYTQYF. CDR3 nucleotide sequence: TGTGCCAGCAGTTCGGGAAGGGCATATACGCAGTATTTT.

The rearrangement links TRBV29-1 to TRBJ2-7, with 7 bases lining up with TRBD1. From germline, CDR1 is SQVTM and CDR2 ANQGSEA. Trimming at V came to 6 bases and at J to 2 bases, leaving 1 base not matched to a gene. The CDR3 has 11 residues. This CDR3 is CSVGTAYEQYF. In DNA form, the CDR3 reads TGCAGCGTAGGGACAGCCTACGAGCAGTACTTC.

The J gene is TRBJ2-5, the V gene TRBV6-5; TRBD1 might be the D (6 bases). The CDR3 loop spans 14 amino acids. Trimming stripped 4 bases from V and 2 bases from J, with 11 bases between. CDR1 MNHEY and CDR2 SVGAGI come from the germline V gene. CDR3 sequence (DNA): TGTGCCAGCAGTTTCCGGGACACACAAGAGACCCAGTACTTC. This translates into CASSFRDTQETQYF.

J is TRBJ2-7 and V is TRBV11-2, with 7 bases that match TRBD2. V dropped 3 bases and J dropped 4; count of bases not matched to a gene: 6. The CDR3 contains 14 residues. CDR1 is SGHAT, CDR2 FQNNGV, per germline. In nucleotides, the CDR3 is TGTGCCAGCAGCTTCAGGGACTACGGTTACGAGCAGTACTTC. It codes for CASSFRDYGYEQYF.

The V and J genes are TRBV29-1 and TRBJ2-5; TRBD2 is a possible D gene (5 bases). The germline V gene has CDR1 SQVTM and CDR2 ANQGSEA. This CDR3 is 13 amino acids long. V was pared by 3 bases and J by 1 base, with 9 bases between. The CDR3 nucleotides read TGCAGCGTTGATTGGCTAGCCCAAGAGACCCAGTACTTC. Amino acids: CSVDWLAQETQYF.

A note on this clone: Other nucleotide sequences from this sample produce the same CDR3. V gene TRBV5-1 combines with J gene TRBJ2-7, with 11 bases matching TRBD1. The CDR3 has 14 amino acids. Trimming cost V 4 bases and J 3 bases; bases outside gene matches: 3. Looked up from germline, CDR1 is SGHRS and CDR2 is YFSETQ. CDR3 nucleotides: TGCGCCAGCAGCGCCGGGACAGGGGGCTACGAGCAGTACTTC. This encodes CASSAGTGGYEQYF.

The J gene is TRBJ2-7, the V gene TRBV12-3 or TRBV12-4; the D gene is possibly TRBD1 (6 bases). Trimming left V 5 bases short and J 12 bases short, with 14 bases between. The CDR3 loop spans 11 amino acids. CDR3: CASSADRFLYF. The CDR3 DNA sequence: TGTGCCAGCAGTGCCGACAGGTTTCTGTACTTC.

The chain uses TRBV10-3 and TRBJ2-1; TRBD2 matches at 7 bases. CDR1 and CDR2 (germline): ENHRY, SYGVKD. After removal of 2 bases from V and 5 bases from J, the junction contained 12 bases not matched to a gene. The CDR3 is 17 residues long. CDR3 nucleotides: TGTGCCATCAGTGAGCGGAAGGCGGGAGTGGGCCACAATGAGCAGTTCTTC. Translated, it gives CAISERKAGVGHNEQFF.

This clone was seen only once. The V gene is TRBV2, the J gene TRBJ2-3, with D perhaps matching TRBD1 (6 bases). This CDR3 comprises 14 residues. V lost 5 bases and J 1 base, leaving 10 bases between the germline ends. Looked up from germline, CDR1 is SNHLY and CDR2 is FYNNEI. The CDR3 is CASSTRQGTDTQYF. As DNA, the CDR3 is TGTGCCAGCAGTACCCGACAGGGCACAGATACGCAGTATTTT.

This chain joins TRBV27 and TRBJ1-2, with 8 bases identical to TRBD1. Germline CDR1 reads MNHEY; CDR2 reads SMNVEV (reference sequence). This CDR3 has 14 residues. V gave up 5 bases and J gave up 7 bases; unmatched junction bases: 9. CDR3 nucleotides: TGTGCCAGCAGTCCTTGGACAGGGTCTGCTGGCTACACCTTC. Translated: CASSPWTGSAGYTF.

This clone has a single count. The CDR3 DNA reads TGCAGTGCTAGTTTCGCGGGGGCGCCCGGGGAGACCCAGTACTTC. Protein product: CSASFAGAPGETQYF. V and J are TRBV20-1 and TRBJ2-5; maybe TRBD2 (7 bases). Germline V gene data show CDR1 as DFQATT and CDR2 as SNEGSKA (reference sequence). The CDR3 runs 15 residues. Between the trimmed V and J ends, which lost 3 bases and 5 bases, there was a span of 19 bases.

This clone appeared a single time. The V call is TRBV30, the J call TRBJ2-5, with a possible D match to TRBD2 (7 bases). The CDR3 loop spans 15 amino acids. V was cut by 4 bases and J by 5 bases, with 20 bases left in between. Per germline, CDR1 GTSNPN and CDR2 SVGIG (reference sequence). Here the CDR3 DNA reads TGTGCCTGGAAACTGGCGGGGGCGCCTAGGGAGACCCAGTACTTC. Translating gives CAWKLAGAPRETQYF.

The CDR3 loop reads CASNLRGGLRETQYF. CDR3 DNA sequence: TGTGCCAGCAACCTTCGAGGGGGCCTTAGGGAGACCCAGTACTTC. V gene TRBV3-1 (or the pseudogene TRBV3-2) combines with J gene TRBJ2-5; 7 bases agree with TRBD1. Germline V gene lookup returns CDR1 LGHDT and CDR2 YNNKEL (reference sequence). This CDR3 is built from 15 residues. Trimming removed 7 bases from V and 5 bases from J; junction bases left unmatched: 13.

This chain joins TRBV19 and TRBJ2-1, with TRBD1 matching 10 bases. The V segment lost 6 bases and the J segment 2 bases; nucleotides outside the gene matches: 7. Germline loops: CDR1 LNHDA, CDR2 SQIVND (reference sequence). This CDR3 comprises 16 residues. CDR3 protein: CASSESDRGPYNEQFF. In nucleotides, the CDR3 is TGTGCCAGTAGCGAATCAGACAGGGGGCCCTACAATGAGCAGTTCTTC.

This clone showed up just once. As DNA, the CDR3 is TGCGCCAGCAGCTCGGGACAGGCAACCTACAATGAGCAGTTCTTC. This sequence encodes CASSSGQATYNEQFF. The chain has TRBV5-1 and TRBJ2-1; the match to TRBD1 covers 8 bases. The CDR3 is 15 residues long. V was pared by 3 bases and J by 2 bases, with 4 bases of the junction left unmatched. Germline values: CDR1 SGHRS, CDR2 YFSETQ. Full variable domain (remainder filled in from reference TRBV5-1 and TRBJ2-1): KAGVTQTPRYLIKTRGQQVTLSCSPISGHRSVSWYQQTPGQGLQFLFEYFSETQRNKGNFPGRFSGRQFSNSRSEMNVSTLELGDSALYLCASSSGQATYNEQFFGPGTRLTVL.

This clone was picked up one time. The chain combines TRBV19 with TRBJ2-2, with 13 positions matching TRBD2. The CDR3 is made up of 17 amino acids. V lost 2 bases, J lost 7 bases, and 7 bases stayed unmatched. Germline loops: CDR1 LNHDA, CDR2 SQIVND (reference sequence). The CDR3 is CASSIPTSGRLNGELFF. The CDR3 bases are TGTGCCAGTAGTATACCGACTAGCGGGAGGCTCAACGGGGAGCTGTTTTTT.

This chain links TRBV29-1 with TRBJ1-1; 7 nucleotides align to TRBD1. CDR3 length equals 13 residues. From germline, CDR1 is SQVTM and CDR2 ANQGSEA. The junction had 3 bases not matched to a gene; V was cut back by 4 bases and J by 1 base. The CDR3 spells CSVVTGQNTEAFF. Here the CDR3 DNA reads TGCAGCGTTGTGACAGGGCAGAACACTGAAGCTTTCTTT.

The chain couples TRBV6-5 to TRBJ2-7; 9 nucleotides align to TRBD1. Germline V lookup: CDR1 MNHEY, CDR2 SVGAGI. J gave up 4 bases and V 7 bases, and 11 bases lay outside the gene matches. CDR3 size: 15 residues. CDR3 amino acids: CASTQGQGGSYEQYF. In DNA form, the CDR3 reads TGTGCCAGCACCCAGGGACAGGGCGGGTCTTACGAGCAGTACTTC.

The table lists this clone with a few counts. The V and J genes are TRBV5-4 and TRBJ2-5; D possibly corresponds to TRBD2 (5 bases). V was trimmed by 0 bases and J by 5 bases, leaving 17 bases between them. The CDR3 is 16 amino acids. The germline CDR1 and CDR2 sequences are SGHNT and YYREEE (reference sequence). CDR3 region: CASSLGASGLAETQYF. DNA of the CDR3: TGTGCCAGCAGCTTGGGGGCTTCCGGTCTAGCCGAGACCCAGTACTTC.

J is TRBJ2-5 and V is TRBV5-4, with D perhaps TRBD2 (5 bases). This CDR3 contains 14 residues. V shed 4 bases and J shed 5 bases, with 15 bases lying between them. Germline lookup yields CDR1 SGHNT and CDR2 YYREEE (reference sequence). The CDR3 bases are TGTGCCAGCAGCCTGCCCGGCAGGAGGGAGACCCAGTACTTC. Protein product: CASSLPGRRETQYF.

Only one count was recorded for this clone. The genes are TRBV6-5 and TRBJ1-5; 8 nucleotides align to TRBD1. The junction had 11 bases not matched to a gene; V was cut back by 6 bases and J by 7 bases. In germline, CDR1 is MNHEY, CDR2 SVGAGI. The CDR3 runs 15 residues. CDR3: CASSEGQVVSQPQHF. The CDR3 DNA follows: TGTGCCAGCAGCGAGGGACAGGTAGTCTCCCAGCCCCAGCATTTT.

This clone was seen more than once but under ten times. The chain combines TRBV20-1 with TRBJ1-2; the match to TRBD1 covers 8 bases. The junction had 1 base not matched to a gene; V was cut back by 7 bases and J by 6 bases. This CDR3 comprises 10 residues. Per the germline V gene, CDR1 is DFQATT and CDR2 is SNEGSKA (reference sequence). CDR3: CSVTGDGYTF. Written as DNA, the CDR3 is TGCAGTGTGACAGGGGATGGCTACACCTTC.